The rows below give T cell receptor beta chains drawn from one sample of a study of shared clonotypes between healthy human individuals. Profiled with immunoSEQ multiplex PCR; TCRdb holds only in-frame clones, not every one. The sample has some 2 million clones; roughly 94% are singletons. The sequenced sample consisted of naive CD8+ T cells sorted from blood. All receptors come from a man aged 18 to 30 in good health. Both conserved end residues are part of each CDR3. Fields, in order: V gene, clone size, D gene, J gene, CDR3 protein, CDR3 DNA. D genes are given only for firm matches. Size values are once, few and many counts, or a class for expanded clones, and some rows have none.

V gene: TRBV11-2
clone size: .
D gene: .
J gene: TRBJ2-6
CDR3 protein: CASSSLRVSGANVLTF
CDR3 DNA: TGTGCCAGCAGCTCGCTAAGGGTCTCCGGGGCCAACGTCCTGACTTTC

V gene: TRBV30
clone size: .
D gene: .
J gene: TRBJ2-5
CDR3 protein: CAWSATSYETQYF
CDR3 DNA: TGTGCCTGGAGCGCCACTAGCTACGAGACCCAGTACTTC

V gene: TRBV7-9
clone size: once
D gene: .
J gene: TRBJ2-7
CDR3 protein: CASSPPGPEKGEQYF
CDR3 DNA: TGTGCCAGCAGCCCACCGGGACCAGAGAAAGGGGAGCAGTACTTC

V gene: TRBV4-2
clone size: once
D gene: .
J gene: TRBJ1-1
CDR3 protein: CASSQDRTTEAFF
CDR3 DNA: TGTGCCAGCAGCCAGGACCGGACCACTGAAGCTTTCTTT

V gene: TRBV10-1
clone size: few
D gene: .
J gene: TRBJ2-2
CDR3 protein: CASSESGTGELFF
CDR3 DNA: TGCGCCAGCAGTGAGTCGGGGACCGGGGAGCTGTTTTTT

V gene: TRBV9
clone size: .
D gene: .
J gene: TRBJ2-1
CDR3 protein: CASSHSPGTMLYNEQFF
CDR3 DNA: TGTGCCAGCAGCCACTCGCCCGGGACAATGCTGTACAATGAGCAGTTCTTC

V gene: TRBV29-1
clone size: .
D gene: .
J gene: TRBJ1-1
CDR3 protein: CSVFMNTEAFF
CDR3 DNA: TGCAGCGTATTCATGAACACTGAAGCTTTCTTT

V gene: TRBV9
clone size: .
D gene: .
J gene: TRBJ2-7
CDR3 protein: CASSEGGNSYEQYF
CDR3 DNA: TGTGCCAGCAGCGAGGGGGGAAACTCCTACGAGCAGTACTTC

V gene: TRBV4-1
clone size: once
D gene: .
J gene: TRBJ2-3
CDR3 protein: CASSQDPQPTSTDTQYF
CDR3 DNA: TGCGCCAGCAGCCAAGATCCGCAACCCACTAGCACAGATACGCAGTATTTT

V gene: TRBV19
clone size: .
D gene: .
J gene: TRBJ2-7
CDR3 protein: CASSPGQFYEQYF
CDR3 DNA: TGTGCCAGTAGCCCCGGACAGTTTTACGAGCAGTACTTC

V gene: TRBV4-2
clone size: .
D gene: TRBD2
J gene: TRBJ2-1
CDR3 protein: CASSRRLADYNEQFF
CDR3 DNA: TGTGCCAGCAGCCGAAGACTAGCTGATTACAATGAGCAGTTCTTC

V gene: TRBV10-1
clone size: .
D gene: .
J gene: TRBJ2-3
CDR3 protein: CASSGQRNPPTDTQYF
CDR3 DNA: TGCGCCAGCAGTGGACAACGGAACCCCCCCACAGATACGCAGTATTTT

V gene: TRBV18
clone size: .
D gene: .
J gene: TRBJ1-6
CDR3 protein: CASSPRPIGGNIYNSPLHF
CDR3 DNA: TGTGCCAGCTCACCAAGGCCTATTGGTGGGAACATCTATAATTCACCCCTCCACTTT

V gene: TRBV30
clone size: .
D gene: TRBD2
J gene: TRBJ2-5
CDR3 protein: CAWGAGAGAETQYF
CDR3 DNA: TGTGCCTGGGGTGCCGGAGCGGGAGCTGAGACCCAGTACTTC

V gene: TRBV27
clone size: .
D gene: TRBD2
J gene: TRBJ2-3
CDR3 protein: CASRETAGTSPDTQYF
CDR3 DNA: TGTGCCAGCAGGGAAACGGCGGGGACTAGTCCAGATACGCAGTATTTT

V gene: TRBV27
clone size: .
D gene: .
J gene: TRBJ1-2
CDR3 protein: CASSASQFYGYTF
CDR3 DNA: TGTGCCAGCAGTGCATCGCAGTTCTATGGCTACACCTTC

V gene: TRBV29-1
clone size: .
D gene: TRBD2
J gene: TRBJ2-7
CDR3 protein: CSVEEGGAYEQYF
CDR3 DNA: TGCAGCGTTGAAGAGGGGGGGGCCTACGAGCAGTACTTC

V gene: TRBV5-1
clone size: .
D gene: .
J gene: TRBJ2-7
CDR3 protein: CASSLVFEGNYEQYF
CDR3 DNA: TGCGCCAGCAGCTTGGTATTCGAGGGAAACTACGAGCAGTACTTC

V gene: TRBV27
clone size: once
D gene: .
J gene: TRBJ2-7
CDR3 protein: CASSGGISYEQYF
CDR3 DNA: TGTGCCAGCAGTGGAGGGATCTCCTACGAGCAGTACTTC

V gene: TRBV9
clone size: .
D gene: TRBD2
J gene: TRBJ2-7
CDR3 protein: CASSVAAGATYEQYF
CDR3 DNA: TGTGCCAGCAGCGTAGCTGCGGGAGCTACCTACGAGCAGTACTTC

V gene: TRBV2
clone size: .
D gene: .
J gene: TRBJ2-7
CDR3 protein: CASLRQISYEQYF
CDR3 DNA: TGTGCCAGCTTACGACAGATCTCCTACGAGCAGTACTTC

V gene: TRBV7-9
clone size: once
D gene: .
J gene: TRBJ1-1
CDR3 protein: CASGPGYTEAFF
CDR3 DNA: TGTGCCAGTGGGCCAGGGTACACTGAAGCTTTCTTT

V gene: TRBV4-1
clone size: .
D gene: .
J gene: TRBJ2-7
CDR3 protein: CASSPQGLSSYEQYF
CDR3 DNA: TGCGCCAGCAGCCCCCAGGGGCTAAGCTCCTACGAGCAGTACTTC

V gene: TRBV2
clone size: .
D gene: .
J gene: TRBJ2-3
CDR3 protein: CASSEGPVTGLSTDTQYF
CDR3 DNA: TGTGCCAGCAGTGAAGGGCCGGTCACCGGACTAAGCACAGATACGCAGTATTTT